The rows below give T cell receptor beta chains drawn from one sample of a study of blood T cell repertoires in COVID-19. Assay: immunoSEQ multiplex PCR; the TCRdb copy retains only in-frame clones and omits some. The sample lists around 70,000 clones, roughly four fifths occurring once. Sequencing used peripheral blood. These receptors all come from an elderly man with acute or convalescent COVID-19. Both conserved end residues are part of each CDR3. The order of the fields is J gene, V gene, D gene, CDR3 protein, CDR3 DNA. A D gene is named only where the DNA matches it firmly.

J gene: TRBJ2-5; V gene: TRBV7-2; D gene: -; CDR3 protein: CASSLGALYQETQYF; CDR3 DNA: TGTGCCAGCAGCTTGGGGGCCCTGTACCAAGAGACCCAGTACTTC
J gene: TRBJ2-3; V gene: TRBV6-2/TRBV6-3; D gene: TRBD2; CDR3 protein: CASSYVAGGPGTDTQYF; CDR3 DNA: TGTGCCAGCAGTTACGTAGCGGGGGGGCCCGGCACAGATACGCAGTATTTT
J gene: TRBJ2-3; V gene: TRBV2; D gene: -; CDR3 protein: CASSEDSNTDTQYF; CDR3 DNA: TGTGCCAGCAGTGAGGACAGTAACACAGATACGCAGTATTTT
J gene: TRBJ2-5; V gene: TRBV18; D gene: TRBD2; CDR3 protein: CASSPQASGRQETQYF; CDR3 DNA: TGTGCCAGCTCACCACAGGCCAGCGGGAGACAAGAGACCCAGTACTTC
J gene: TRBJ1-6; V gene: TRBV2; D gene: TRBD1; CDR3 protein: CASSVRDRGNSPLHF; CDR3 DNA: TGTGCCAGCAGTGTCCGGGACAGGGGCAATTCACCCCTCCACTTT
J gene: TRBJ1-2; V gene: TRBV12-3/TRBV12-4; D gene: -; CDR3 protein: CASSLGLDYGYTF; CDR3 DNA: TGTGCCAGCAGCCTTGGACTCGACTATGGCTACACCTTC
J gene: TRBJ1-2; V gene: TRBV6-5; D gene: TRBD1; CDR3 protein: CASSYDRGGGYTF; CDR3 DNA: TGTGCCAGCAGTTACGACAGGGGGGGAGGCTACACCTTC
J gene: TRBJ1-5; V gene: TRBV14; D gene: -; CDR3 protein: CASRPPTRVQPQHF; CDR3 DNA: TGTGCCAGCAGGCCGCCTACACGGGTGCAGCCCCAGCATTTT
J gene: TRBJ1-5; V gene: TRBV7-2; D gene: -; CDR3 protein: CASSLVGTSGNQPQHF; CDR3 DNA: TGTGCCAGCAGCTTAGTGGGCACCTCGGGGAATCAGCCCCAGCATTTT
J gene: TRBJ1-5; V gene: TRBV19; D gene: TRBD1; CDR3 protein: CASSIDRPKGAGITTQHF; CDR3 DNA: TGTGCCAGTAGTATAGATCGCCCTAAGGGGGCGGGCATCACGACCCAGCATTTT
J gene: TRBJ2-2; V gene: TRBV6-5; D gene: -; CDR3 protein: CASKEFSSTGELFF; CDR3 DNA: TGTGCCAGCAAGGAATTTAGCTCCACCGGGGAGCTGTTTTTT
J gene: TRBJ1-5; V gene: TRBV28; D gene: -; CDR3 protein: CASLLLGAKNQPQHF; CDR3 DNA: TGTGCCAGCCTCCTCCTGGGGGCGAAGAATCAGCCCCAGCATTTT
J gene: TRBJ2-1; V gene: TRBV4-1; D gene: TRBD1; CDR3 protein: CASSPGTVSYNEQFF; CDR3 DNA: TGCGCCAGCAGCCCTGGGACAGTTTCCTACAATGAGCAGTTCTTC
J gene: TRBJ2-5; V gene: TRBV7-3; D gene: TRBD2; CDR3 protein: CASSLSGGAETQYF; CDR3 DNA: TGTGCCAGCAGTCTAAGCGGGGGGGCTGAGACCCAGTACTTC
J gene: TRBJ2-5; V gene: TRBV2; D gene: -; CDR3 protein: CASSELNSRRETQYF; CDR3 DNA: TGTGCCAGCAGTGAACTAAACAGTCGAAGAGAGACCCAGTACTTC